The 8 T cell receptor beta chains given below trace back to one sample, sequenced in a study of T cells after yellow fever vaccination. MiXCR, applied by TCRdb to the 5' RACE reads, yields one record per CDR3 protein. Of roughly 300,000 distinct CDR3 sequences in the sample, 8% to 9.5% were seen once. Material: PBMCs, obtained about 41 days after the first yellow fever vaccination. These receptors all stem from a man aged 18 to 30 who received the YFV17D yellow fever vaccine.

The V gene is TRBV5-1, the J gene TRBJ2-1; D tentatively reads TRBD1 or TRBD2 (5 bases each). With 6 bases removed from V and 5 bases from J, the gap between germline ends came to 6 bases. This CDR3 is 11 amino acids long. CDR1 is SGHRS, CDR2 YFSETQ, per germline. Here the CDR3 DNA reads TGCGCCAGCATGGGGGACAATGAGCAGTTCTTC. Translated, it gives CASMGDNEQFF. Variable domain in full (rest from reference TRBV5-1 and TRBJ2-1): KAGVTQTPRYLIKTRGQQVTLSCSPISGHRSVSWYQQTPGQGLQFLFEYFSETQRNKGNFPGRFSGRQFSNSRSEMNVSTLELGDSALYLCASMGDNEQFFGPGTRLTVL.

This clonotype has more than one count but fewer than ten. The rearrangement links TRBV21-1 to TRBJ1-6. TRBV21-1 has pseudogene status. This CDR3 spans 17 amino acids. CDR3 loop: CASSKEPSEGWNSPLHF. CDR3 sequence (DNA): TGTGCCAGCAGCAAAGAACCGAGTGAGGGATGGAATTCACCCCTCCACTTT.

This clonotype was counted a few times. This chain joins TRBV3-1 and TRBJ2-1; no definite D call. CDR1 is LGHDT, CDR2 YNNKEL, per germline (reference sequence). CDR3 length: 15 amino acids. V lost 4 bases to trimming and J lost 0 bases, with 10 bases between them. The CDR3 region is CASSLIGNSYNEQFF. For the CDR3, the DNA is TGTGCCAGCAGCCTGATAGGTAACTCCTACAATGAGCAGTTCTTC.

This clonotype occurred a few times. The rearrangement uses TRBV6-2 or TRBV6-3 and TRBJ2-7; possibly TRBD1 or TRBD2 for D (6 bases each). V dropped 8 bases and J dropped 11 bases, with 16 bases sitting between them. Germline lookup yields CDR1 MNHEY and CDR2 SVGEGT. This CDR3 spans 11 amino acids. CDR3 sequence (DNA): TGTGCCAGCCGAAACGAGGGGGGCGAGTACTTC. Its protein product is CASRNEGGEYF.

This clonotype showed up just a few times. V is TRBV25-1 and J is TRBJ2-7; 7 bases match TRBD1. The CDR3 covers 14 residues. V lost 3 bases, J lost 0 bases, and 2 bases stayed unmatched. Looked up from germline, CDR1 is MGHDK and CDR2 is SYGVNS. The CDR3 region is CASSEAGGSYEQYF. The CDR3 DNA is TGTGCCAGCAGTGAGGCAGGGGGCTCCTACGAGCAGTACTTC.

This clonotype occurred a few times. The CDR3 nucleotides are TGCGCCAGCAGCTTGGCGATTGGTGCACCGAGCAATCAGCCCCAGCATTTT. Protein: CASSLAIGAPSNQPQHF. V gene TRBV5-1 combines with J gene TRBJ1-5; unclear D gene. The ends were cut back, 0 bases at V and 1 base at J, with 14 bases in the middle. The CDR3 contains 17 residues. Germline V gene data show CDR1 as SGHRS and CDR2 as YFSETQ.

The CDR3 DNA is TGTGCCAGCAGTTACTCGATCATGACGGTGTACACTGAAGCTTTCTTT. Protein product: CASSYSIMTVYTEAFF. The rearrangement joins TRBV6-5 to TRBJ1-1, with D unclear. The CDR3 extends over 16 amino acids. Per the germline V gene, CDR1 is MNHEY and CDR2 is SVGAGI. V was shortened by 0 bases and J by 3 bases, with 14 bases between the two germline ends.

This clonotype was seen only a few times. This chain joins TRBV18 and TRBJ1-2, with D uncertain. Trimming removed 1 base at V and 8 bases at J, with 17 bases between. Per the germline V gene, CDR1 is KGHSH and CDR2 is LQKENI. The CDR3 covers 15 residues. CDR3 nucleotides: TGTGCCAGCTCACCACGTTCCATACTGGTTCAGGGCTACACCTTC. It codes for CASSPRSILVQGYTF. The variable domain in full, completed from reference TRBV18 and TRBJ1-2, reads NAGVMQNPRHLVRRRGQEARLRCSPMKGHSHVYWYRQLPEEGLKFMVYLQKENIIDESGMPKERFSAEFPKEGPSILRIQQVVRGDSAAYFCASSPRSILVQGYTFGSGTRLTVV.